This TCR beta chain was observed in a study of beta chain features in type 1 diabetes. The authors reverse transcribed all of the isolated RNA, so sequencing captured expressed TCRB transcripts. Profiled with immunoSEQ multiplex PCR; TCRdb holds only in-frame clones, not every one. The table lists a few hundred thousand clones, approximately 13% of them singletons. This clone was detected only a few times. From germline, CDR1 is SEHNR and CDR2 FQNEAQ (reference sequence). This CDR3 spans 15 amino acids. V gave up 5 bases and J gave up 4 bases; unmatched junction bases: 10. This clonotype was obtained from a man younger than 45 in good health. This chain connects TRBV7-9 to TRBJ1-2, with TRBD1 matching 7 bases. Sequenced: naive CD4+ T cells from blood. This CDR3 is CASSPEEGAFYGYTF. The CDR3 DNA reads TGTGCCAGCAGCCCGGAAGAGGGGGCCTTCTATGGCTACACCTTC.